The clone carrying this TCR beta chain has more than one count but fewer than ten. The ends were cut back, 5 bases at V and 8 bases at J, with 9 bases in the middle. In germline, CDR1 is SEHNR, CDR2 FQNEAQ (reference sequence). This CDR3 spans 12 amino acids. The TCR beta CDR3 regions underwent amplification using RNA transcripts as the source. An initial round of RT-PCR targeting the TCR CDR3 relied on the HTBI primer set. From the multiplex PCR reads, TCRdb called clonotypes with MiXCR, one entry per CDR3 protein. The table includes about 380,000 distinct CDR3 sequences, about 13% detected once. Blood was sampled at initial diagnosis of hyperthyroidism, prior to onset of any ophthalmopathy symptoms. The sample originates from a study of T cells in Graves' hyperthyroidism and ophthalmopathy.

This clonotype was sampled from a man aged 25-45 years with Graves' hyperthyroidism that later progressed to Graves' ophthalmopathy. The sequencing input was blood. The chain couples TRBV7-9 to TRBJ1-4, with D unclear. CDR3 in amino acids: CASSRDEEKLFF. In DNA form, the CDR3 reads TGTGCCAGCAGCCGGGATGAGGAAAAACTGTTTTTT.